This is a list of T cell receptor beta chains from one sample in a study of blood T cell repertoires in COVID-19. This table comes from immunoSEQ multiplex PCR, and its TCRdb copy is limited to in-frame clones, with some not included. The data contain around 150,000 clones, around 86% of them singletons. Material for sequencing was peripheral blood. These receptor sequences come from a man in his sixties with acute or convalescent COVID-19. Both conserved end residues are part of each CDR3. A D gene is named only where the DNA matches it firmly. A row's size may be missing; if present it is once, few, many or a size class.

j_call,clone_size,d_call,v_call,cdr3_aa,cdr3_nt
TRBJ1-5,.,.,TRBV24-1,CATTHRRTGNQPQHF,TGTGCCACCACCCACAGGCGTACGGGCAATCAGCCCCAGCATTTT
TRBJ2-7,.,TRBD2,TRBV12-3/TRBV12-4,CASSLAGDEQYF,TGTGCCAGCAGTTTGGCGGGGGACGAGCAGTACTTC
TRBJ2-1,.,.,TRBV18,CASSPFGGNEQFF,TGTGCCAGCTCACCCTTTGGCGGGAATGAGCAGTTCTTC
TRBJ2-7,.,.,TRBV5-6,CASSLEQGASYEQYF,TGTGCCAGCAGCTTGGAGCAAGGGGCATCCTACGAGCAGTACTTC
TRBJ2-2,.,TRBD2,TRBV7-3,CASSLILAGGGELFF,TGTGCCAGCAGCTTAATACTAGCGGGCGGAGGGGAGCTGTTTTTT
TRBJ2-1,few,.,TRBV9,CASSYDRGSYNEQFF,TGTGCCAGCAGCTATGATCGGGGGTCCTACAATGAGCAGTTCTTC
TRBJ2-7,.,TRBD2,TRBV2,CASRGGGRTYEQYF,TGTGCCAGCAGGGGGGGAGGGCGGACCTACGAGCAGTACTTC
TRBJ2-1,.,TRBD2,TRBV19,CASSISLGLAGSEQFF,TGTGCCAGTAGTATCTCTCTGGGACTAGCGGGGTCTGAGCAGTTCTTC
TRBJ1-2,.,.,TRBV5-1,CASSPTGGGDYGYTF,TGCGCCAGCAGCCCGACCGGAGGGGGGGACTATGGCTACACCTTC
TRBJ2-2,.,.,TRBV6-5,CASSQNYRQAGELFF,TGTGCCAGCTCCCAAAACTATAGACAGGCCGGGGAGCTGTTTTTT
TRBJ1-2,.,TRBD1,TRBV6-1,CASSELRQGGGYTF,TGTGCCAGCAGTGAATTAAGACAGGGGGGCGGCTACACCTTC
TRBJ2-1,.,.,TRBV30,CAWSVFGIEQFF,TGTGCCTGGAGTGTCTTCGGGATCGAGCAGTTCTTC
TRBJ2-6,.,.,TRBV4-1,CASSVLADINGANVLTF,TGCGCCAGCAGCGTGCTAGCTGATATCAATGGGGCCAACGTCCTGACTTTC
TRBJ1-3,.,.,TRBV30,CACKQKAGNTIYF,TGTGCCTGTAAACAAAAAGCTGGAAACACCATATATTTT
TRBJ1-6,.,.,TRBV18,CASSPPAAYPLHF,TGTGCCAGCTCACCACCTGCGGCGTACCCCCTCCACTTT
TRBJ2-2,.,TRBD2,TRBV7-3,CASSLMAGVNTGELFF,TGTGCCAGCAGCTTAATGGCGGGAGTGAACACCGGGGAGCTGTTTTTT
TRBJ2-7,.,.,TRBV7-9,CASSLDGSYEQYF,TGTGCCAGCAGCTTAGACGGGTCCTACGAGCAGTACTTC
TRBJ1-2,.,.,TRBV21-1,CASSPPGFTYGYTF,TGTGCCAGCAGCCCCCCAGGATTCACCTATGGCTACACCTTC
TRBJ1-4,.,TRBD1,TRBV5-1,CASSYQTGRGEKLFF,TGCGCCAGCAGCTACCAGACAGGGCGTGGGGAAAAACTGTTTTTT
TRBJ2-1,.,TRBD2,TRBV10-3,CAISTSGSGNEQFF,TGTGCCATCAGTACTAGCGGGAGCGGCAATGAGCAGTTCTTC
TRBJ2-3,.,TRBD2,TRBV24-1,CATSDLATSGTDTQYF,TGTGCCACCAGTGATTTGGCGACTAGCGGCACAGATACGCAGTATTTT
TRBJ2-7,.,.,TRBV18,CASSPPSSYEQYF,TGTGCCAGCTCACCCCCTAGCTCCTACGAGCAGTACTTC
TRBJ1-2,few,TRBD1,TRBV28,CASQDRFYGYTF,TGTGCCAGCCAGGACAGGTTCTATGGCTACACCTTC
TRBJ2-3,once,.,TRBV4-1,CASSQGADRTDTQYF,TGCGCCAGCAGCCAAGGCGCGGATCGCACAGATACGCAGTATTTT
TRBJ2-7,.,.,TRBV7-3,CASSQGTEQYF,TGTGCCAGCAGCCAGGGGACAGAGCAGTACTTC
TRBJ1-1,once,.,TRBV9,CASSVVGGYTEAFF,TGTGCCAGCAGCGTAGTTGGGGGCTACACTGAAGCTTTCTTT
TRBJ2-1,.,TRBD2,TRBV6-4,CASRRTSGSYEQFF,TGTGCCAGCAGAAGGACTAGCGGGAGCTATGAGCAGTTCTTC
TRBJ1-6,few,TRBD1,TRBV30,CAWRISGQGYSPLHF,TGTGCCTGGAGGATTTCGGGACAGGGCTATTCACCCCTCCACTTT
TRBJ2-5,.,TRBD1,TRBV7-3,CASSLNPPGGETQYF,TGTGCCAGCAGCTTAAATCCTCCAGGGGGAGAGACCCAGTACTTC
TRBJ2-7,.,.,TRBV28,CASSSLSGRLYEQYF,TGTGCCAGCAGTTCCCTCAGCGGACGACTCTACGAGCAGTACTTC
TRBJ2-1,.,TRBD2,TRBV19,CASSMGGGRAYNEQFF,TGTGCCAGTAGTATGGGTGGCGGGAGGGCCTACAATGAGCAGTTCTTC
TRBJ1-3,.,.,TRBV21-1,CASSLGTGKPARSGNTIYF,TGTGCCAGCAGCCTGGGGACAGGGAAACCCGCCCGCTCTGGAAACACCATATATTTT
TRBJ1-1,.,.,TRBV19,CASSKAPRSSEAFF,TGTGCCAGTAGTAAAGCGCCTCGGTCCTCTGAAGCTTTCTTT
TRBJ2-1,.,TRBD2,TRBV19,CASMIREGRNEQFF,TGTGCCAGTATGATCCGGGAGGGACGGAATGAGCAGTTCTTC
TRBJ1-5,.,TRBD1,TRBV5-1,CASSLLGGQPGQPQHF,TGCGCCAGCAGCTTGCTAGGGGGACAGCCAGGTCAGCCCCAGCATTTT
TRBJ1-1,.,.,TRBV18,CASSPRPQANTEAFF,TGTGCCAGCTCACCACGTCCGCAGGCGAACACTGAAGCTTTCTTT
TRBJ1-2,.,.,TRBV7-9,CASSFRDTSGYTF,TGTGCCAGCAGCTTTCGGGACACGAGCGGCTACACCTTC
TRBJ2-1,.,TRBD2,TRBV24-1,CATSGEGGHNNEQFF,TGTGCCACCTCCGGGGAGGGAGGGCACAACAATGAGCAGTTCTTC
TRBJ1-2,.,.,TRBV11-2,CASSLGRGMGYGYTF,TGTGCCAGCAGCTTAGGCAGGGGTATGGGCTATGGCTACACCTTC
TRBJ1-1,once,.,TRBV28,CASSSSSTGNTEAFF,TGTGCCAGCAGTTCCTCCTCGACAGGGAACACTGAAGCTTTCTTT
TRBJ2-7,once,.,TRBV6-5,CASSYSANYEQYF,TGTGCCAGCAGTTACTCGGCCAACTACGAGCAGTACTTC
TRBJ2-7,.,TRBD1,TRBV15,CATSARQGWEQYF,TGTGCCACCAGCGCCCGACAGGGGTGGGAGCAGTACTTC
TRBJ1-2,.,.,TRBV5-4,CASSFPRADYGYTF,TGTGCCAGCAGCTTCCCCAGGGCTGACTATGGCTACACCTTC